Listed here are 3 T cell receptor beta chains from one sample, sequenced in a study of blood T cell repertoires in COVID-19. Repertoires were generated with immunoSEQ multiplex PCR, while TCRdb's copy carries only in-frame clones and drops some. Of under 300,000 clones in the sample, roughly 85% were seen once. Sequencing used peripheral blood. These receptors all come from a woman in her 70s with acute or convalescent COVID-19.

The chain recombines TRBV5-4 with TRBJ2-3; TRBD1 is a possible D gene (6 bases). The CDR3 runs 15 residues. Per the germline V gene, CDR1 is SGHNT and CDR2 is YYREEE (reference sequence). Trimming removed 1 base at V and 4 bases at J, with 13 bases between. This CDR3 reads CASSLYTGTADTQYF. CDR3 bases: TGTGCCAGCAGCTTGTATACAGGGACCGCAGATACGCAGTATTTT.

The genes are TRBV19 and TRBJ1-5; 9 positions agree with TRBD1. This CDR3 has 15 residues. Trimming took 7 bases from V and 2 from J; bases not matched to a gene: 6. Germline CDR1 reads LNHDA; CDR2 reads SQIVND (reference sequence). CDR3 residues: CASTVGQGGNQPQHF. As DNA, the CDR3 is TGTGCCAGTACCGTGGGACAGGGTGGCAATCAGCCCCAGCATTTT.

This rearrangement joins TRBV10-3 to TRBJ1-1, with a weak D call TRBD1 (6 bases). CDR3 length: 14 residues. V was cut by 8 bases and J by 1 base, with 14 bases left in between. Germline V CDR1 and CDR2: ENHRY, SYGVKD. The CDR3 reads CAIGTLQGNTEAFF. The CDR3 DNA reads TGTGCCATCGGGACCCTACAGGGGAACACTGAAGCTTTCTTT.